This entry lists 21 T cell receptor beta chains sequenced from one sample in a study of T cell responses to AZD1222 COVID-19 vaccine. This table comes from immunoSEQ multiplex PCR, and its TCRdb copy is limited to in-frame clones, with some not included. The data show approximately 70,000 clones, with more than 80% seen just once and less than 3% held by the top ten. The sample here was peripheral blood, taken on day 0 of AZD1222 vaccination. These receptors all stem from an adult in good health.

The chain is built from TRBV18 and TRBJ1-4, with D unclear. CDR1 and CDR2 from the germline V gene are KGHSH and LQKENI. V lost 1 base, J lost 1 base, and 10 bases lay in between. The CDR3 sequence is 16 residues long. Here the CDR3 DNA reads TGTGCCAGCTCACCACGGGCGGTTGGAACTAATGAAAAACTGTTTTTT. Protein: CASSPRAVGTNEKLFF.

The chain couples TRBV7-9 to TRBJ2-7; unclear D gene. The CDR3 totals 15 residues. Deletions cut 1 base from V and 1 base from J, with 11 bases between. The germline V gene has CDR1 SEHNR and CDR2 FQNEAQ (reference sequence). The CDR3 DNA follows: TGTGCCAGCAGCTTAGTTTCGGGCAGATCCTACGAGCAGTACTTC. It specifies CASSLVSGRSYEQYF.

The chain couples TRBV2 to TRBJ1-5; D might be TRBD1 (5 bases). CDR3 length equals 14 residues. The germline V and J ends were trimmed by 6 bases and 4 bases, with 13 bases remaining between them. Germline CDR1 and CDR2: SNHLY and FYNNEI. The CDR3 nucleotides are TGTGCCAGCAGCACGGGACTTAGGAATCAGCCCCAGCATTTT. It yields the protein CASSTGLRNQPQHF.

The chain has TRBV3-1 (or the pseudogene TRBV3-2) and TRBJ2-2; 7 nucleotides agree with TRBD2. After removal of 1 base from V and 7 bases from J, the junction contained 12 bases not matched to a gene. The CDR3 has 17 residues. The germline V gene has CDR1 LGHDT and CDR2 YNNKEL (reference sequence). CDR3 loop: CASSQVWISGSGGELFF. CDR3 in DNA: TGTGCCAGCAGCCAAGTCTGGATTAGCGGGTCAGGCGGGGAGCTGTTTTTT.

This clone was counted a single time. The chain carries TRBV28 and TRBJ1-5, with D perhaps matching TRBD1 (6 bases). The CDR3 is 15 amino acids. Trimming cost V 6 bases and J 3 bases, with 15 bases left between them. The germline V gene encodes CDR1 MDHEN and CDR2 SYDVKM. In DNA form, the CDR3 reads TGTGCCAGCAGACCCTCGACAGGACTCAATCAGCCCCAGCATTTT. As protein: CASRPSTGLNQPQHF.

CDR3 sequence: CASSPPGSYEQYF. The CDR3 bases are TGTGCCAGCTCACCACCTGGGTCCTACGAGCAGTACTTC. V and J are TRBV18 and TRBJ2-7; D not certain. Trimming pared 0 bases from V and 1 base from J, leaving 4 bases between. This CDR3 spans 13 amino acids. Germline CDR1 reads KGHSH; CDR2 reads LQKENI.

The chain couples TRBV10-3 to TRBJ1-1, with a possible D match to TRBD1 (5 bases). This CDR3 spans 14 amino acids. Germline V lookup: CDR1 ENHRY, CDR2 SYGVKD. V shed 6 bases and J shed 8 bases, with 19 bases lying between them. In DNA, the CDR3 is TGTGCCATCAGCCTGGGACGGGACTTAGAGGAAGCTTTCTTT. Encoded protein: CAISLGRDLEEAFF.

The chain carries TRBV28 and TRBJ1-4; no definite D call. The CDR3 sequence is 11 residues long. The germline CDR1 and CDR2 sequences are MDHEN and SYDVKM. V gave up 3 bases and J gave up 7 bases, with 3 bases separating them. CDR3 protein: CASSFREKLFF. CDR3 DNA: TGTGCCAGCAGTTTTCGTGAAAAACTGTTTTTT.

This sequence joins TRBV12-3 or TRBV12-4 and TRBJ1-6; D gene unclear. V lost 5 bases to trimming and J lost 11 bases, with 13 bases between them. This CDR3 has 13 residues. The CDR3 coding sequence is TGTGCCAGCAGTACGGGGTACCGGGCACCCCTCCACTTT. It encodes CASSTGYRAPLHF.

The CDR3 here is CASSQDQGLSSGYTF. The CDR3 coding sequence is TGCGCCAGCAGCCAAGATCAGGGACTCAGTTCAGGCTACACCTTC. V usage is TRBV4-1 and J usage is TRBJ1-2, with D maybe TRBD1 (5 bases). Trimming took off 0 bases at V and 8 bases at J, with 16 bases between the two ends. The CDR3 runs to 15 residues. Germline assignment: CDR1 MGHRA and CDR2 YSYEKL.

The V and J genes are TRBV28 and TRBJ2-1, with 11 bases that match TRBD2. Germline-derived CDR1 and CDR2 are MDHEN and SYDVKM. The CDR3 runs to 12 residues. The V and J ends lost 6 bases and 12 bases, in that order; junction bases with no gene match: 4. The CDR3 protein is CASRLAGVPQFF. CDR3 bases: TGTGCCAGCAGACTAGCGGGAGTCCCGCAGTTCTTC.

Comment on this clone: The sample has other DNA sequences that encode this CDR3 too. The V gene is TRBV7-9, the J gene TRBJ1-6; D might be TRBD1 (5 bases). The CDR3 runs 14 residues. In germline, CDR1 is SEHNR, CDR2 FQNEAQ (reference sequence). V gave up 1 base and J gave up 5 bases, with 6 bases separating them. CDR3 protein: CASSLGGDNSPLHF. The CDR3 bases are TGTGCCAGCAGCTTAGGAGGGGATAATTCACCCCTCCACTTT.

J is TRBJ2-3 and V is TRBV6-5; D gene uncertain. The CDR3 has 13 amino acids. Trimming shortened V by 6 bases and J by 1 base, and 8 bases separated the two germline ends. Germline V CDR1 and CDR2: MNHEY, SVGAGI. The CDR3 DNA reads TGTGCCAGCAGCCAGCCGGGCACAGATACGCAGTATTTT. It translates to CASSQPGTDTQYF.

CDR3 coding DNA: TGTGCCAGCAGCGGACGGACTGCCGAGGATGAGCAGTTCTTC. It specifies CASSGRTAEDEQFF. The chain joins TRBV2 to TRBJ2-1; possible D gene TRBD2, 5 bases. The CDR3 sequence is 14 residues long. CDR1 and CDR2 from the germline V gene are SNHLY and FYNNEI. V was pared by 6 bases and J by 8 bases, with 17 bases between.

The rearrangement joins TRBV27 to TRBJ2-1; a possible D gene is TRBD2 (6 bases). V lost 2 bases and J lost 4, with 6 bases in between. Germline V gives CDR1 MNHEY, CDR2 SMNVEV (reference sequence). This CDR3 is built from 13 residues. CDR3 sequence (DNA): TGTGCCAGCAGTTTAGGGACTTACAATGAGCAGTTCTTC. It is translated as CASSLGTYNEQFF.

The J gene is TRBJ1-2, the V gene TRBV5-1, with D tentatively TRBD1 (6 bases). Germline V gene data show CDR1 as SGHRS and CDR2 as YFSETQ. The CDR3 spans 14 residues. V lost 3 bases, J lost 8 bases, and 17 bases lay in between. This chain's CDR3 is CASSSPGDKGGYTF. CDR3 bases: TGCGCCAGCAGCTCCCCAGGGGATAAGGGCGGCTACACCTTC.

V usage is TRBV18 and J usage is TRBJ2-7; D is perhaps TRBD1 or TRBD2 (5 bases each). Looked up from germline, CDR1 is KGHSH and CDR2 is LQKENI. The CDR3 length is 14 residues. Between the trimmed V and J ends, which lost 3 bases and 4 bases, there was a span of 13 bases. CDR3 coding DNA: TGTGCCAGCTCACCTCAAACCGGGGCATACGAGCAGTACTTC. It codes for CASSPQTGAYEQYF.

The V and J genes are TRBV6-5 and TRBJ2-7, with D perhaps TRBD1 (5 bases). Germline CDR1 MNHEY, CDR2 SVGAGI. The CDR3 loop spans 14 amino acids. V shed 6 bases and J shed 4 bases, with 16 bases lying between them. CDR3 sequence (DNA): TGTGCCAGCAGCCGTTCTGGGGCTGGATACGAGCAGTACTTC. Its translation is CASSRSGAGYEQYF.

The chain recombines TRBV7-3 with TRBJ2-1, with TRBD2 matching 7 bases. CDR1 SGHTA and CDR2 FQGTGA come from the germline V gene. J lost 1 base, V lost 5 bases, and 11 bases had no gene match. The CDR3 loop spans 17 amino acids. As DNA, the CDR3 is TGTGCCAGCAGCCGGTGGGGAGGGGCTTTATCCTACAATGAGCAGTTCTTC. Its protein is CASSRWGGALSYNEQFF.

This clone came up a few times. Written as DNA, the CDR3 is TGTGCCAGCAGTAAGGAATTCTCCTACAATGAGCAGTTCTTC. Its translation: CASSKEFSYNEQFF. V usage is TRBV2 and J usage is TRBJ2-1; unclear D gene. Trimming left V 5 bases short and J 0 bases short, with 8 bases between. In germline, CDR1 is SNHLY, CDR2 FYNNEI. This CDR3 is built from 14 residues.

This chain joins TRBV12-5 and TRBJ2-3; 9 positions match TRBD2. Losses at the gene ends were 6 bases for V and 3 bases for J; bases not matched to a gene: 4. The germline CDR1 and CDR2 sequences are LGHNT and FRNRAP. The CDR3 covers 14 residues. CDR3 sequence: CASGLAGLTDTQYF. DNA for the CDR3: TGTGCTAGTGGCCTAGCGGGGCTTACAGATACGCAGTATTTT.